Below, 5 T cell receptor beta chains from the same sample are listed, as sequenced in a study of cytomegalovirus exposure and HLA in healthy donors. 60 Vbeta and 13 Jbeta primers were used in PCR. Profiled with immunoSEQ multiplex PCR; TCRdb holds only in-frame clones, not every one. Counted here are 170,000 or so clones, roughly 80% occurring once; the ten biggest clones make up around 7.3%. What was sequenced was PBMCs. The source of these receptors is a man aged 25-45 years in good health and CMV-seropositive.

The chain combines TRBV7-6 with TRBJ2-5; the D gene is possibly TRBD1 (5 bases). The CDR3 consists of 13 residues. Germline CDR1 is SGHVS and CDR2 is FNYEAQ. V dropped 0 bases and J dropped 4 bases, with 6 bases sitting between them. Here the CDR3 reads CASSLARGETQYF. Written as DNA, the CDR3 is TGTGCCAGCAGCTTAGCAAGGGGAGAGACCCAGTACTTC.

V usage is TRBV5-1 and J usage is TRBJ2-7, with D perhaps matching TRBD2 (6 bases). Germline loops: CDR1 SGHRS, CDR2 YFSETQ. V was trimmed by 1 base and J by 3 bases, leaving 11 bases between them. The length of the CDR3 is 14 residues. CDR3 residues: CASSLFRGSYEQYF. The CDR3 coding sequence is TGCGCCAGCAGCTTGTTTCGGGGGAGCTACGAGCAGTACTTC.

The rearrangement joins TRBV10-2 to TRBJ2-7, with 10 bases that match TRBD1. After removal of 6 bases from V and 2 bases from J, the junction contained 7 bases not matched to a gene. The germline CDR1 and CDR2 sequences are WSHSY and SAAADI. The CDR3 is 15 residues long. The CDR3 is CASRRGQGIAYEQYF. The CDR3 region has the DNA TGCGCCAGCAGAAGGGGACAGGGGATCGCCTACGAGCAGTACTTC.

This clone was seen a few times. V usage is TRBV30 and J usage is TRBJ1-2; tentative D call: TRBD1 (5 bases). This CDR3 region has 14 residues. CDR1 and CDR2 from the germline V gene are GTSNPN and SVGIG (reference sequence). The V end lost 3 bases, the J end lost 1 base, and 12 bases lay between the germline ends. CDR3 in DNA: TGTGCCTGGAGCCGACAGACATTTAACTATGGCTACACCTTC. It is translated as CAWSRQTFNYGYTF.

The gene calls are TRBV19 and TRBJ2-5; 10 positions match TRBD1. In germline, CDR1 is LNHDA, CDR2 SQIVND (reference sequence). Trimming removed 4 bases from V and 5 bases from J; junction bases left unmatched: 10. The CDR3 contains 16 residues. The CDR3 loop is CASSTRDRGRHETQYF. As DNA, the CDR3 is TGTGCCAGTAGTACCCGGGACAGGGGACGTCACGAGACCCAGTACTTC. The full variable domain, completed using reference TRBV19 and TRBJ2-5, is DGGITQSPKYLFRKEGQNVTLSCEQNLNHDAMYWYRQDPGQGLRLIYYSQIVNDFQKGDIAEGYSVSREKKESFPLTVTSAQKNPTAFYLCASSTRDRGRHETQYFGPGTRLLVL.